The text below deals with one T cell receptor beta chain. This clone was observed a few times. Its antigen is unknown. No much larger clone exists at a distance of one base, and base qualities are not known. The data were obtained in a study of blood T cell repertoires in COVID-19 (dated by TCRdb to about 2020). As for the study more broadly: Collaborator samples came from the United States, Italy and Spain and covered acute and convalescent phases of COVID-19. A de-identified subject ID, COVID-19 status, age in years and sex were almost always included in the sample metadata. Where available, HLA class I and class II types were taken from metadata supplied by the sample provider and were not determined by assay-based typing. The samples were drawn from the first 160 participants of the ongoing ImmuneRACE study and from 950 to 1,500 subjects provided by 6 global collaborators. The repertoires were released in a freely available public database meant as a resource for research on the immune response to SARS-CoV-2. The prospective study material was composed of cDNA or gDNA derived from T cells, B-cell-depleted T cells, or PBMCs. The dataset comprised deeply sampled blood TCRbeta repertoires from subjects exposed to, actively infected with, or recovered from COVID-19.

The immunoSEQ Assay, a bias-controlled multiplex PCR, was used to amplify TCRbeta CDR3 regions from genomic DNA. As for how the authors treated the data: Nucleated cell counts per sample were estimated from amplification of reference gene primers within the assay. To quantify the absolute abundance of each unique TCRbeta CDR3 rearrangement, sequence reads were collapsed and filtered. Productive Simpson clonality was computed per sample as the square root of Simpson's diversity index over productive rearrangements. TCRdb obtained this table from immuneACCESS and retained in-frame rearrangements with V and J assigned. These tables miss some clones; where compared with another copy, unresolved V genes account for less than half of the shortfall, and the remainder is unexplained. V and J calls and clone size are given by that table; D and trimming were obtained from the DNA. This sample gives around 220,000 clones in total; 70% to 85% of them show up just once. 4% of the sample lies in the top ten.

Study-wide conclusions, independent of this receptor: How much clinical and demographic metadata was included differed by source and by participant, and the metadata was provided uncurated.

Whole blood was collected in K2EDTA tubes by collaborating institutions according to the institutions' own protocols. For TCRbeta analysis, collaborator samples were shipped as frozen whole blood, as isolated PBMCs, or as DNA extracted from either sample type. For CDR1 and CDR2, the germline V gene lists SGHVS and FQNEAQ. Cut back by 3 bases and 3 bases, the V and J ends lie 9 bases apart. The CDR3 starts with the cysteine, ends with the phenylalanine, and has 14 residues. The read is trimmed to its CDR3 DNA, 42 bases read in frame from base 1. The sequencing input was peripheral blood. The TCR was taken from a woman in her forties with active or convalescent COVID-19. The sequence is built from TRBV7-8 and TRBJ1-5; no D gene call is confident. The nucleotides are TGTGCCAGCAGCTTTGGGGAGCTCAATCAGCCCCAGCATTTT. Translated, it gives CASSFGELNQPQHF. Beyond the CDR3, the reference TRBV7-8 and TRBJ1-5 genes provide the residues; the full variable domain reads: GAGVSQSPRYKVAKRGQDVALRCDPISGHVSLFWYQQALGQGPEFLTYFQNEAQLDKSGLPSDRFFAERPEGSVSTLKIQRTQQEDSAVYLCASSFGELNQPQHFGDGTRLSIL.